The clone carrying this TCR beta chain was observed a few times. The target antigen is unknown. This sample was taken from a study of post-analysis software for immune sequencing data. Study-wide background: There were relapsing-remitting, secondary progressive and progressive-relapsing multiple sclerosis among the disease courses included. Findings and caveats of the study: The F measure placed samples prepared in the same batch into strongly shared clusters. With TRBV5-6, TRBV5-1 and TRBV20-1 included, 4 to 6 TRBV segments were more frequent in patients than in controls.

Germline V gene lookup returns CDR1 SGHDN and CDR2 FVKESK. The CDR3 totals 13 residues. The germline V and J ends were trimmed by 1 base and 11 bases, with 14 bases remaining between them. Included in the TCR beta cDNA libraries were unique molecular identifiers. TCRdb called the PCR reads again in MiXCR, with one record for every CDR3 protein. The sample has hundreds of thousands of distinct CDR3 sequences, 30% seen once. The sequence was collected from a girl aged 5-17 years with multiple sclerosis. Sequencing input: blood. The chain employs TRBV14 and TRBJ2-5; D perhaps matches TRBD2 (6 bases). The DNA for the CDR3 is TGTGCCAGCAGCCAAGTACTAGCTGCGGAGCAGTACTTC. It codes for CASSQVLAAEQYF.